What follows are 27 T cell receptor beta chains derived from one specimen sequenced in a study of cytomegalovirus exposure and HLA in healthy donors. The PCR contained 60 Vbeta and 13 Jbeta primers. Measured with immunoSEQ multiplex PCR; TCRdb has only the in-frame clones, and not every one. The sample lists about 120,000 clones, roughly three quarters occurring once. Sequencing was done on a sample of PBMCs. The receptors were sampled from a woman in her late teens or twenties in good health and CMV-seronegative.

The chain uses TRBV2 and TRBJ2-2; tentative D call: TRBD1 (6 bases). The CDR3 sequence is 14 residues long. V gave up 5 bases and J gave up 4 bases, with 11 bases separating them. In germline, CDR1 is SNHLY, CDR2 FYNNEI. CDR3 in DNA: TGTGCCAGCAGTACAGGGTCCGGCACCGGGGAGCTGTTTTTT. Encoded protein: CASSTGSGTGELFF.

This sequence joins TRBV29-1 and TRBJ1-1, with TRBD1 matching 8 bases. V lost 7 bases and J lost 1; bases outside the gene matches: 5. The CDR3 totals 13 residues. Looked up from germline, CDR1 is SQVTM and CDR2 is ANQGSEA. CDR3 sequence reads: CSATGGRNTEAFF. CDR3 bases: TGCAGCGCTACAGGGGGACGGAACACTGAAGCTTTCTTT.

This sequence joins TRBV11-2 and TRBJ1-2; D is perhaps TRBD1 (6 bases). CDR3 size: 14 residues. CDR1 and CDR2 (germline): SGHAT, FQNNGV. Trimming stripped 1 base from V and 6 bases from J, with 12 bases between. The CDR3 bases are TGTGCCAGCAGCTTAGGCCCCAGGGGCGATGGCTACACCTTC. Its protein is CASSLGPRGDGYTF.

DNA for the CDR3: TGTGCCAGCAGCTCCGGGGACTCCTACGAGCAGTACTTC. It is translated as CASSSGDSYEQYF. This chain uses TRBV5-4 with TRBJ2-7, with D tentatively TRBD2 (5 bases). CDR3 length: 13 residues. Germline-derived CDR1 and CDR2 are SGHNT and YYREEE (reference sequence). V lost 3 bases to trimming and J lost 0 bases, with 7 bases between them. Using reference TRBV5-4 and TRBJ2-7 for the parts outside the CDR3, the full variable domain is ETGVTQSPTHLIKTRGQQVTLRCSSQSGHNTVSWYQQALGQGPQFIFQYYREEENGRGNFPPRFSGLQFPNYSSELNVNALELDDSALYLCASSSGDSYEQYFGPGTRLTVT.

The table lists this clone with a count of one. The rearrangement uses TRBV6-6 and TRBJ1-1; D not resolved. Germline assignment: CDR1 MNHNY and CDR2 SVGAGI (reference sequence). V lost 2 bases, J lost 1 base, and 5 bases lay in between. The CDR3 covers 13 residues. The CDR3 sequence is CASSYGRNTEAFF. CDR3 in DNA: TGTGCCAGCAGTTACGGCAGGAACACTGAAGCTTTCTTT.

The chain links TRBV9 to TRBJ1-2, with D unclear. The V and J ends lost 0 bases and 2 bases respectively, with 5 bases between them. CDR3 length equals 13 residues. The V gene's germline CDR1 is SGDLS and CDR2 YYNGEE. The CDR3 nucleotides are TGTGCCAGCAGCGTAGACAAGAACTATGGCTACACCTTC. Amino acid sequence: CASSVDKNYGYTF. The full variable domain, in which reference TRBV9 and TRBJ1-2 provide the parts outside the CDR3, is DSGVTQTPKHLITATGQRVTLRCSPRSGDLSVYWYQQSLDQGLQFLIQYYNGEERAKGNILERFSAQQFPDLHSELNLSSLELGDSALYFCASSVDKNYGYTFGSGTRLTVV.

The CDR3 reads CASSAKTGVANYGYTF. CDR3 coding DNA: TGTGCCAGCAGTGCCAAAACGGGGGTAGCTAACTATGGCTACACCTTC. The chain uses TRBV6-1 and TRBJ1-2; D possibly corresponds to TRBD1 (5 bases). V was shortened by 4 bases and J by 0 bases, with 15 bases between the two germline ends. This CDR3 has 16 amino acids. CDR1 MNHNS and CDR2 SASEGT come from the germline V gene.

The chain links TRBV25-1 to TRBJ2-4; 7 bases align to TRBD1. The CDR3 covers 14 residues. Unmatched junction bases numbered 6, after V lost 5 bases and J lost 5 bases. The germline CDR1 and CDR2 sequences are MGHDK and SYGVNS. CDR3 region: CASSKAGQENIQYF. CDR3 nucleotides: TGTGCCAGCAGTAAAGCCGGACAGGAAAACATTCAGTACTTC.

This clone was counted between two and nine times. CDR3 sequence: CASKSPTRGSSTDTQYF. The CDR3 region has the DNA TGCGCCAGCAAAAGTCCCACGCGGGGTTCTAGCACAGATACGCAGTATTTT. This rearrangement joins TRBV4-1 to TRBJ2-3; TRBD2 might be the D (6 bases). V lost 7 bases to trimming and J lost 0 bases, with 20 bases between them. Looked up from germline, CDR1 is MGHRA and CDR2 is YSYEKL. The CDR3 has 17 residues.

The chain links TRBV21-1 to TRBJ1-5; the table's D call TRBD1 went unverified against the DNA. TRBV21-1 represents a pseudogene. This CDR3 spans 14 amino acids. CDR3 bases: TGTGCCAGCGGCCACAGGGCCGGGAATCAGCCCCAGCATTTT. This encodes CASGHRAGNQPQHF.

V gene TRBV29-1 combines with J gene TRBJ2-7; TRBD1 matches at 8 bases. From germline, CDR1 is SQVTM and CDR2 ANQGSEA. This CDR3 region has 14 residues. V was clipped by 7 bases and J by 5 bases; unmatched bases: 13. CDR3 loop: CSASDRGGIDEQYF. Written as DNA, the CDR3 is TGCAGCGCCAGTGACAGGGGTGGGATAGACGAGCAGTACTTC.

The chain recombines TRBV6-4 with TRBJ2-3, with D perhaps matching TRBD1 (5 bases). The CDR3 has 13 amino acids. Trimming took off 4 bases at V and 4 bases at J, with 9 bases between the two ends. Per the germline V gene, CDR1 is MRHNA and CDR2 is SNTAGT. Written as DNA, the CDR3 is TGTGCCAGCAGTGGACAGCCGGCAGATACGCAGTATTTT. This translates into CASSGQPADTQYF.

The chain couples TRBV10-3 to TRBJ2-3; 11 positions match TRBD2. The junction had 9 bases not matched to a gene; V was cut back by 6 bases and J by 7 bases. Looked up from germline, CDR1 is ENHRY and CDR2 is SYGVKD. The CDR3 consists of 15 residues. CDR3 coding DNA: TGTGCCATCAGACCGGTAGCGGGGGGGTCAAATACGCAGTATTTT. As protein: CAIRPVAGGSNTQYF.

CDR3 sequence (DNA): TGTGCCAGCAGCCAGGACAGGGTTGACTACGAGCAGTACTTC. It translates to CASSQDRVDYEQYF. The chain combines TRBV13 with TRBJ2-7; 8 nucleotides align to TRBD1. This CDR3 is 14 amino acids long. Germline lookup yields CDR1 PRHDT and CDR2 FYEKMQ (reference sequence). V lost 5 bases and J lost 3; bases outside the gene matches: 6.

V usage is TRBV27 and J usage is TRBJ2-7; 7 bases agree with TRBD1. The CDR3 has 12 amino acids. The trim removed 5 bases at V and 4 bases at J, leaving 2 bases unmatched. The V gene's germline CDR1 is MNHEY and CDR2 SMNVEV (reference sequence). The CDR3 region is CASSAQGYEQYF. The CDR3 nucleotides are TGTGCCAGCAGTGCACAGGGGTACGAGCAGTACTTC.

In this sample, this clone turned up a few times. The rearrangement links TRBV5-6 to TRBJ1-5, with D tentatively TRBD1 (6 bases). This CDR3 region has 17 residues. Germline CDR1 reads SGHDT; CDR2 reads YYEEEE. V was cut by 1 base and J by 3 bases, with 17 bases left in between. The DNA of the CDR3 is TGTGCCAGCAGCTTGTCTACAGGGAAGAGAGACAATCAGCCCCAGCATTTT. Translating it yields CASSLSTGKRDNQPQHF.

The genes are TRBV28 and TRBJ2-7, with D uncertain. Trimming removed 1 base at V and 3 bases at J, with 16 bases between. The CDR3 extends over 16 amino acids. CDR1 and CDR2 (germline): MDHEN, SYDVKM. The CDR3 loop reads CASSLFGLAVYYEQYF. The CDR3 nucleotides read TGTGCCAGCAGTTTATTTGGTTTGGCCGTTTACTACGAGCAGTACTTC.

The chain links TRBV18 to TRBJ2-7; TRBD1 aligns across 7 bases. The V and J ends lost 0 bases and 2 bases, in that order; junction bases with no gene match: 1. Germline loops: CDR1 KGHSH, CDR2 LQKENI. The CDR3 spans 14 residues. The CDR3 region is CASSPPGQPYEQYF. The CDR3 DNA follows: TGTGCCAGCTCACCACCGGGACAGCCCTACGAGCAGTACTTC.

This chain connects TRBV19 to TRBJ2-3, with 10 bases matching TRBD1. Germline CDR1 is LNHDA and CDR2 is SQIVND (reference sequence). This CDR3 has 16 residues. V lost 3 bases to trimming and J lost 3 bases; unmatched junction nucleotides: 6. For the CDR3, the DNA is TGTGCCAGTAGTATCCCCGACAGGGGGCGAACAGATACGCAGTATTTT. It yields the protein CASSIPDRGRTDTQYF. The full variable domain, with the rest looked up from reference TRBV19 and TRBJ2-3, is DGGITQSPKYLFRKEGQNVTLSCEQNLNHDAMYWYRQDPGQGLRLIYYSQIVNDFQKGDIAEGYSVSREKKESFPLTVTSAQKNPTAFYLCASSIPDRGRTDTQYFGPGTRLTVL.

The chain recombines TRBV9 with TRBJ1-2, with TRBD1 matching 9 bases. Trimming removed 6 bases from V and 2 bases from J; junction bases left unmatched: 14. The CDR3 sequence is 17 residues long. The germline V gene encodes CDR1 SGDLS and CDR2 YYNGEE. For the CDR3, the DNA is TGTGCCAGCACCATCTCCCCGGGACAGGGTTCGAACTATGGCTACACCTTC. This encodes CASTISPGQGSNYGYTF.

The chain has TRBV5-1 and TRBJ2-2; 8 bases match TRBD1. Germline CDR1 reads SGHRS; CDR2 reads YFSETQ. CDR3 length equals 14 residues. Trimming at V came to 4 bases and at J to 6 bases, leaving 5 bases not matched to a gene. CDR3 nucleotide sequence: TGCGCCAGCAGCAAACAGGGGGAGGCCGGGGAGCTGTTTTTT. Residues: CASSKQGEAGELFF.

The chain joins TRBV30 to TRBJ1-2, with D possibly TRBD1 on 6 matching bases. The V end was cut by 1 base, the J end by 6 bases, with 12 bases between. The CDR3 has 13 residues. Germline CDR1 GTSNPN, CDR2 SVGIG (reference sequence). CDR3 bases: TGTGCCTGGAGTGATGGGGACACGGATGGCTACACCTTC. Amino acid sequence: CAWSDGDTDGYTF.

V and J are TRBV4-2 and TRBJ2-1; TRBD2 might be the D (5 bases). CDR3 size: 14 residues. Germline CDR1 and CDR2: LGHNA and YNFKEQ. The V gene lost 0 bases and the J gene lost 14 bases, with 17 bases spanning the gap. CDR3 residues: CASSQDGEFRWEFF. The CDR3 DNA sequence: TGTGCCAGCAGCCAAGACGGGGAGTTTAGGTGGGAGTTCTTC.

The DNA for the CDR3 is TGTGCCAGCAGTTTGCGCGGGGTCTATGGCTACACCTTC. Its protein is CASSLRGVYGYTF. The gene calls are TRBV28 and TRBJ1-2; D is uncertain. Germline V gene lookup returns CDR1 MDHEN and CDR2 SYDVKM. V was shortened by 3 bases and J by 4 bases, with 9 bases between the two germline ends. This CDR3 spans 13 amino acids.

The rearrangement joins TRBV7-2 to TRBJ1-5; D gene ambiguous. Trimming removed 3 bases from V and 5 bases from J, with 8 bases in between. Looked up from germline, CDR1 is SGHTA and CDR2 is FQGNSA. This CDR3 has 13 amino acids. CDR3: CASSFRGYQPQHF. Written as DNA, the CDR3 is TGTGCCAGCAGCTTCCGGGGTTATCAGCCCCAGCATTTT.

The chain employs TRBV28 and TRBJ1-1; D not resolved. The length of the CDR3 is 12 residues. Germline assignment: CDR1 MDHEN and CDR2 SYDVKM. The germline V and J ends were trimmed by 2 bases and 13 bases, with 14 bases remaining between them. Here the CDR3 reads CASSLASYVSFF. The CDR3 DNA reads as TGTGCCAGCAGTTTAGCCTCCTACGTAAGTTTCTTT. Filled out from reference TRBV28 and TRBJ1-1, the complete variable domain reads DVKVTQSSRYLVKRTGEKVFLECVQDMDHENMFWYRQDPGLGLRLIYFSYDVKMKEKGDIPEGYSVSREKKERFSLILESASTNQTSMYLCASSLASYVSFFGQGTRLTVV.

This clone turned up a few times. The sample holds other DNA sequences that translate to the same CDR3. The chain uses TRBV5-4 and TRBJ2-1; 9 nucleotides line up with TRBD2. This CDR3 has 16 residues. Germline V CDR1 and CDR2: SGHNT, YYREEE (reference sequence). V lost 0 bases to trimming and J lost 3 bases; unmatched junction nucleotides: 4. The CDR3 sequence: CASSLAGTSSYNEQFF. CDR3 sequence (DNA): TGTGCCAGCAGCTTGGCCGGGACTAGCAGCTACAATGAGCAGTTCTTC.